This T cell receptor (beta chain) comes out of a study of Graves' ophthalmopathy and Graves' hyperthyroidism. Notes on the study in general: Blood samples also showed most expanded thyroid clonotypes exceeding 0.001 frequency. A 13-signature model separated ophthalmopathy from stable hyperthyroidism, reaching less than 90% sensitivity and less than 83% specificity cross-validated.

Amplification of the TCR beta CDR3 regions used RNA transcripts (as template). First-round RT-PCR used HTBI primers; second-round multiplex PCR followed. TCRdb reprocessed the multiplex PCR reads via MiXCR and lists one record per CDR3 protein. In the table there are approximately 700,000 distinct CDR3 sequences, 40% of which are singletons. Germline V gene data show CDR1 as MGHDK and CDR2 as SYGVNS. The CDR3 consists of 12 residues. V was trimmed by 4 bases and J by 6 bases, leaving 9 bases between them. Orbital computed tomography and thyroid ultrasound, along with TRAb, serum thyroxine and clinical symptoms, underpinned diagnosis. For this clonotype: Its specificity is not known. A read error may be the cause here, since a much bigger clone is one base away. Since no conserved phenylalanine or tryptophan closes the CDR3, a read error is the likely cause.

V usage is TRBV25-1 and J usage is TRBJ1-1, with D uncertain. Input material: peripheral blood. The sequence was obtained from an adult man with Graves' ophthalmopathy. The DNA for the CDR3 is TGTGCCAGCAGTGGGTTCGGATCTGAAGCTTTCCTT. Protein: CASSGFGSEAFL.